What follows is one TCR beta chain and its context. Its specificity is not known. Tregs were sorted as CD4+CD25+CD127-/low cells. After constant-region reverse-primer amplification, full-length variable regions underwent semi-nested PCR with Nested Universal Primer A. TCRdb reprocessed the 5' RACE reads with MiXCR, giving one entry per CDR3 protein. Of tens of thousands of distinct CDR3 sequences listed, roughly 27% are singletons. Study findings and constraints: The larger cohort examined one V-J beta rearrangement, not whole repertoires. Tumor memory CD4+ T cell TCR gene usage clustered with blood and lymph node memory CD4+ cells and lymph node naive CD4+ cells.

CDR1 and CDR2 from the germline V gene are SNHLY and FYNNEI. The CDR3 is 15 residues long. With 0 bases removed from V and 4 bases from J, the gap between germline ends came to 9 bases. Sample: tumor-infiltrating Tregs sorted from the breast tumor. The source of this sequence is a female donor with breast cancer. This rearrangement joins TRBV2 to TRBJ2-2, with D tentatively TRBD1 (5 bases). CDR3 DNA sequence: TGTGCCAGCAGTGAAGCAGGCAGGGCCACCGGGGAGCTGTTTTTT. Its protein product is CASSEAGRATGELFF.